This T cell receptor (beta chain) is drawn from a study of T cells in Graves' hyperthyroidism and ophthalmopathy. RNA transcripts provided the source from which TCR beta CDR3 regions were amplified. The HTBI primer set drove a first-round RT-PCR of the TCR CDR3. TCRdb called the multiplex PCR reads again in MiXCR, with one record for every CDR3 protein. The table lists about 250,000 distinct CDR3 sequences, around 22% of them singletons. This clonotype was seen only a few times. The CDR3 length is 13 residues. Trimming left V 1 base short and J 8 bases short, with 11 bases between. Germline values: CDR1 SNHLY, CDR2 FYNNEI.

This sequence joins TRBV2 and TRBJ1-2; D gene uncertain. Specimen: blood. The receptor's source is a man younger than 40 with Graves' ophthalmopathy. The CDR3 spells CASSEGSIGGYTF. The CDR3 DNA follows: TGTGCCAGCAGTGAAGGGAGTATTGGGGGCTACACCTTC.